One sample yielded the 26 T cell receptor beta chains listed below, sequenced in a study of cytomegalovirus exposure and HLA in healthy donors. Assay: immunoSEQ multiplex PCR; the TCRdb copy retains only in-frame clones and omits some. This table has about 76,000 clones, roughly 94% appearing once. Sequences were obtained from PBMCs. Receptor source: a woman in her late teens or twenties in good health and CMV-seronegative.

V gene TRBV28 combines with J gene TRBJ2-1, with 8 bases that match TRBD2. From germline, CDR1 is MDHEN and CDR2 SYDVKM. Unmatched junction bases numbered 7, after V lost 4 bases and J lost 8 bases. CDR3 size: 14 residues. For the CDR3, the DNA is TGTGCCAGCAGTTGGGCGGGACTAGAGGATGAGCAGTTCTTC. Amino acid sequence: CASSWAGLEDEQFF.

The chain recombines TRBV19 with TRBJ1-2; D is perhaps TRBD1 (5 bases). The CDR3 extends over 17 amino acids. Germline CDR1 reads LNHDA; CDR2 reads SQIVND (reference sequence). V was trimmed by 2 bases and J by 6 bases, leaving 22 bases between them. This CDR3 reads CASSIRDSPRKAHGYTF. CDR3 DNA: TGTGCCAGTAGTATAAGGGACTCCCCTAGGAAAGCGCATGGCTACACCTTC. Combining the CDR3 with reference TRBV19 and TRBJ1-2 gives the whole variable domain DGGITQSPKYLFRKEGQNVTLSCEQNLNHDAMYWYRQDPGQGLRLIYYSQIVNDFQKGDIAEGYSVSREKKESFPLTVTSAQKNPTAFYLCASSIRDSPRKAHGYTFGSGTRLTVV.

V and J are TRBV28 and TRBJ2-1, with D maybe TRBD2 (6 bases). CDR1 and CDR2 (germline): MDHEN, SYDVKM. Between the trimmed V and J ends, which lost 1 base and 8 bases, there was a span of 15 bases. The CDR3 extends over 15 amino acids. The CDR3 reads CASSLLSLAYDEQFF. CDR3 nucleotide sequence: TGTGCCAGCAGTTTATTATCGCTAGCGTACGATGAGCAGTTCTTC.

The chain links TRBV19 to TRBJ2-1; a weak D match, TRBD2 (6 bases). V lost 5 bases to trimming and J lost 4 bases, with 12 bases between them. From germline, CDR1 is LNHDA and CDR2 SQIVND (reference sequence). This CDR3 is built from 14 residues. The CDR3 sequence is CASSPQGGYNEQFF. In nucleotides, the CDR3 is TGTGCCAGTAGTCCGCAGGGAGGATACAATGAGCAGTTCTTC.

The chain recombines TRBV6-6 with TRBJ1-2; 8 bases are a match to TRBD1. Germline trimming cut 5 bases from V and 8 bases from J; bases unmatched to any gene: 4. Per the germline V gene, CDR1 is MNHNY and CDR2 is SVGAGI (reference sequence). The CDR3 has 12 amino acids. The CDR3 region is CASSQSGGGYTF. The CDR3 DNA reads TGTGCCAGCAGTCAATCAGGGGGCGGCTACACCTTC.

This clone appeared a single time. The junction does not match germline at one end; this may be a read error. The rearrangement joins TRBV7-7 to TRBJ2-5; weak D call: TRBD2 (7 bases). Germline V CDR1 and CDR2: SSHAT, FNYEAQ (reference sequence). The CDR3 is 15 amino acids. CDR3 sequence: CASSLVGGRTETQYF. The CDR3 bases are TGTGCTAGCAGCTTAGTCGGGGGGCGGACAGAGACCCAGTACTTC.

J is TRBJ2-7 and V is TRBV7-2; TRBD1 is a possible D gene (5 bases). This CDR3 has 14 amino acids. Germline-derived CDR1 and CDR2 are SGHTA and FQGNSA. Trimming took off 2 bases at V and 1 base at J, with 9 bases between the two ends. The CDR3 DNA is TGTGCCAGCAGCTTAAGTCAGGGATCCTACGAGCAGTACTTC. This gives the protein CASSLSQGSYEQYF.

This rearrangement joins TRBV5-1 to TRBJ2-7, with a tentative D call TRBD1 (5 bases). This CDR3 is 14 amino acids long. V was cut by 5 bases and J by 6 bases, with 18 bases left in between. The germline gives CDR1 SGHRS, CDR2 YFSETQ. CDR3 residues: CASRRQNSKLEQYF. As DNA, the CDR3 is TGCGCCAGCAGGCGACAGAACTCTAAGCTCGAGCAGTACTTC. Together with reference TRBV5-1 and TRBJ2-7, the CDR3 gives the full variable domain: KAGVTQTPRYLIKTRGQQVTLSCSPISGHRSVSWYQQTPGQGLQFLFEYFSETQRNKGNFPGRFSGRQFSNSRSEMNVSTLELGDSALYLCASRRQNSKLEQYFGPGTRLTVT.

The V call is TRBV18, the J call TRBJ2-3; TRBD1 matches at 9 bases. Trimming removed 4 bases from V and 4 bases from J; junction bases left unmatched: 6. The length of the CDR3 is 15 residues. CDR1 and CDR2 (germline): KGHSH, LQKENI. This chain's CDR3 is CASSQQGAVADTQYF. CDR3 DNA: TGTGCCAGCTCACAACAGGGGGCAGTGGCAGATACGCAGTATTTT.

The chain recombines TRBV30 with TRBJ1-1; D call uncertain. The germline CDR1 and CDR2 sequences are GTSNPN and SVGIG (reference sequence). The CDR3 has 13 amino acids. The V and J ends lost 3 bases and 10 bases respectively, with 18 bases between them. The DNA of the CDR3 is TGTGCCTGGAGCGGTTGGAGGTCTGGGGTAGCTTTCTTT. As protein: CAWSGWRSGVAFF.

The CDR3 reads CASRGTGMNGYGYTF. The CDR3 DNA reads as TGTGCCAGCAGGGGGACAGGGATGAACGGCTATGGCTACACCTTC. This rearrangement joins TRBV6-5 to TRBJ1-2; TRBD1 matches at 9 bases. J gave up 4 bases and V 6 bases, and 9 bases lay outside the gene matches. The CDR3 sequence is 15 residues long. Germline V gives CDR1 MNHEY, CDR2 SVGAGI.

The J gene is TRBJ2-7, the V gene TRBV28; D is perhaps TRBD2 (6 bases). Trimming took 6 bases from V and 2 from J, leaving 17 bases between them. This CDR3 region has 15 residues. The germline V gene encodes CDR1 MDHEN and CDR2 SYDVKM. CDR3: CASRGWVRDPYEQYF. The DNA for the CDR3 is TGTGCCAGCAGGGGGTGGGTGCGGGACCCCTACGAGCAGTACTTC.

CDR3 sequence: CASSLNKQETQYF. CDR3 sequence (DNA): TGTGCCAGCAGCTTAAACAAACAAGAGACCCAGTACTTC. The chain couples TRBV7-2 to TRBJ2-5; D gene ambiguous. Trimming removed 2 bases at V and 2 bases at J, with 6 bases between. Germline V gene sequence: CDR1 SGHTA, CDR2 FQGNSA. The CDR3 contains 13 residues.

This clone occurred a few times. This sequence joins TRBV6-1 and TRBJ2-2; 7 nucleotides agree with TRBD2. Germline CDR1 is MNHNS and CDR2 is SASEGT. The CDR3 covers 13 residues. V shed 6 bases, J shed 5 bases, and the junction held 3 bases outside the gene matches. In DNA form, the CDR3 reads TGTGCCAGCAGGTGGGGGGGGACCGGGGAGCTGTTTTTT. The encoded protein is CASRWGGTGELFF.

The chain employs TRBV7-2 and TRBJ2-3; the match to TRBD2 covers 8 bases. The CDR3 extends over 15 amino acids. V was pared by 2 bases and J by 7 bases, with 8 bases of the junction left unmatched. Germline assignment: CDR1 SGHTA and CDR2 FQGNSA. CDR3 amino acids: CASSLTSGGFHTQYF. CDR3 in DNA: TGTGCCAGCAGCTTAACCAGCGGGGGATTTCATACGCAGTATTTT.

J is TRBJ1-6 and V is TRBV9, with TRBD1 matching 8 bases. This CDR3 is 16 amino acids long. Trimming at V came to 4 bases and at J to 1 base, leaving 4 bases not matched to a gene. CDR1 and CDR2 (germline): SGDLS, YYNGEE. CDR3: CASSTRTGSYNSPLHF. For the CDR3, the DNA is TGTGCCAGCAGCACCCGGACAGGGTCCTATAATTCACCCCTCCACTTT. Variable domain in full (rest from reference TRBV9 and TRBJ1-6): DSGVTQTPKHLITATGQRVTLRCSPRSGDLSVYWYQQSLDQGLQFLIQYYNGEERAKGNILERFSAQQFPDLHSELNLSSLELGDSALYFCASSTRTGSYNSPLHFGNGTRLTVT.

V and J are TRBV6-4 and TRBJ1-1; a weak D match, TRBD1 (5 bases). This CDR3 region has 12 residues. Looked up from germline, CDR1 is MRHNA and CDR2 is SNTAGT. V was pared by 0 bases and J by 9 bases, with 8 bases between. CDR3 nucleotides: TGTGCCAGCAGTGACTCAGACAGAAAAGCTTTCTTT. Translated: CASSDSDRKAFF.

V usage is TRBV7-9 and J usage is TRBJ1-2; no reliable D call. The CDR3 consists of 14 residues. V gave up 5 bases and J gave up 3 bases, with 13 bases separating them. Germline V gene data show CDR1 as SEHNR and CDR2 as FQNEAQ (reference sequence). CDR3 sequence reads: CASSKGRRDYGYTF. CDR3 bases: TGTGCCAGCAGCAAGGGCCGGCGGGACTATGGCTACACCTTC.

The chain is built from TRBV4-1 and TRBJ1-1; D remains unclear. Trimming shortened V by 3 bases and J by 8 bases, and 10 bases separated the two germline ends. This CDR3 contains 12 residues. Germline V gene data show CDR1 as MGHRA and CDR2 as YSYEKL. For the CDR3, the DNA is TGCGCCAGCAGCCATGAGGGCAGGGAAGCTTTCTTT. Its translation is CASSHEGREAFF.

This chain links TRBV9 with TRBJ1-2; TRBD1 might be the D (6 bases). V lost 4 bases and J lost 8, with 24 bases in between. From germline, CDR1 is SGDLS and CDR2 YYNGEE. The CDR3 extends over 16 amino acids. CDR3 DNA sequence: TGTGCCAGCAGCCCCACCCGGACAGTCCTAACGGGAGGCTACACCTTC. Protein: CASSPTRTVLTGGYTF.

This chain connects TRBV19 to TRBJ2-7; TRBD2 might be the D (6 bases). Germline V gives CDR1 LNHDA, CDR2 SQIVND (reference sequence). The CDR3 loop spans 13 amino acids. V lost 1 base, J lost 3 bases, and 7 bases lay in between. In nucleotides, the CDR3 is TGTGCCAGTAGTATAGGGACTAACTACGAGCAGTACTTC. Its translation: CASSIGTNYEQYF.

Worth noting for this clone: Other DNA sequences in the sample encode the same CDR3. The rearrangement uses TRBV7-2 and TRBJ2-7; 10 nucleotides match TRBD2. This CDR3 has 15 residues. Germline lookup yields CDR1 SGHTA and CDR2 FQGNSA. The J segment lost 0 bases and the V segment lost 2 bases, leaving 1 base of the junction unmatched. CDR3 nucleotide sequence: TGTGCCAGCAGCTTAAGGACTAGCGGCTCCTACGAGCAGTACTTC. Translation gives CASSLRTSGSYEQYF.

This clone showed up just a few times. The chain uses TRBV19 and TRBJ1-6, with a possible D match to TRBD1 (6 bases). V was cut by 6 bases and J by 8 bases, with 11 bases left in between. CDR3 size: 13 residues. Looked up from germline, CDR1 is LNHDA and CDR2 is SQIVND (reference sequence). The DNA of the CDR3 is TGTGCCAGTAGGGCAGGGGCCCATTCACCCCTCCACTTT. This sequence encodes CASRAGAHSPLHF.

This clone appeared once. This rearrangement joins TRBV5-4 to TRBJ2-1; TRBD2 might be the D (5 bases). V lost 0 bases and J lost 1, with 11 bases in between. CDR1 is SGHNT and CDR2 is YYREEE in the germline V gene (reference sequence). The CDR3 loop spans 16 amino acids. The CDR3 coding sequence is TGTGCCAGCAGCTTGGCCGCACAGCGGTCCTACAATGAGCAGTTCTTC. Encoded protein: CASSLAAQRSYNEQFF.

The gene calls are TRBV4-3 and TRBJ1-5; D unresolved. In germline, CDR1 is LGHNA, CDR2 YSLEER. Between the trimmed V and J ends, which lost 1 base and 7 bases, there was a span of 8 bases. The CDR3 has 13 residues. Written as DNA, the CDR3 is TGCGCCAGCAGCCAAGCGACGGGGCAGCCCCAGCATTTT. It translates to CASSQATGQPQHF.

V gene TRBV19 combines with J gene TRBJ1-1, with TRBD1 matching over 7 bases. The J segment lost 5 bases and the V segment lost 7 bases, leaving 7 bases of the junction unmatched. CDR1 and CDR2 from the germline V gene are LNHDA and SQIVND (reference sequence). The CDR3 runs to 13 residues. The CDR3 protein is CASTKQGRTEAFF. The CDR3 region has the DNA TGTGCCAGTACCAAACAGGGGAGGACTGAAGCTTTCTTT.